Shown below are 12 T cell receptor beta chains from a single sample sequenced in a study of blood T cell repertoires in COVID-19. Generated by immunoSEQ multiplex PCR, the TCRdb table keeps only in-frame clones and is missing some. The sample has 140,000 or so clones, 60% to 85% seen once. Source material: peripheral blood. The receptor source for this set is a man aged 45-65 years with acute or convalescent COVID-19.

V is TRBV3-1 (or the pseudogene TRBV3-2) and J is TRBJ2-2, with TRBD1 matching over 9 bases. Germline CDR1 is LGHDT and CDR2 is YNNKEL (reference sequence). Unmatched junction bases numbered 6, after V lost 5 bases and J lost 2 bases. The CDR3 length is 16 residues. CDR3 nucleotides: TGTGCCAGCAGCGGGCCGGGACAGGGTAACACCGGGGAGCTGTTTTTT. Its protein product is CASSGPGQGNTGELFF.

J is TRBJ1-1 and V is TRBV6-5; 9 bases are shared with TRBD1. From germline, CDR1 is MNHEY and CDR2 SVGAGI. Unmatched junction bases numbered 6, after V lost 7 bases and J lost 0 bases. The CDR3 spans 15 residues. The CDR3 nucleotides are TGTGCCAGCATCGACAGGGGGAACTTGAACACTGAAGCTTTCTTT. It codes for CASIDRGNLNTEAFF.

The rearrangement joins TRBV28 to TRBJ1-6, with D unresolved. Trimming pared 4 bases from V and 7 bases from J, leaving 8 bases between. CDR1 is MDHEN and CDR2 is SYDVKM in the germline V gene. The CDR3 runs to 13 residues. The CDR3 sequence is CASSSGFNSPLHF. In nucleotides, the CDR3 is TGTGCCAGCAGTTCAGGATTCAATTCACCCCTCCACTTT. Variable domain in full (rest from reference TRBV28 and TRBJ1-6): DVKVTQSSRYLVKRTGEKVFLECVQDMDHENMFWYRQDPGLGLRLIYFSYDVKMKEKGDIPEGYSVSREKKERFSLILESASTNQTSMYLCASSSGFNSPLHFGNGTRLTVT.

This clone is a singleton in its sample. The rearrangement uses TRBV12-3 or TRBV12-4 and TRBJ1-1; D not certain. V dropped 2 bases and J dropped 5 bases, with 6 bases sitting between them. The CDR3 is 12 residues long. The CDR3 is CASSLSQTEAFF. The CDR3 DNA sequence: TGTGCCAGCAGTTTATCGCAGACTGAAGCTTTCTTT.

The V and J genes are TRBV5-1 and TRBJ1-1; a possible D gene is TRBD1 (6 bases). The CDR3 spans 13 residues. V lost 3 bases and J lost 2, with 8 bases in between. Germline CDR1 is SGHRS and CDR2 is YFSETQ. The CDR3 reads CASSWGQNTEAFF. The DNA of the CDR3 is TGCGCCAGCAGCTGGGGACAAAACACTGAAGCTTTCTTT.

The V call is TRBV7-8, the J call TRBJ2-2; weak D call: TRBD1 (5 bases). CDR1 SGHVS and CDR2 FQNEAQ come from the germline V gene. V lost 5 bases and J lost 8, with 15 bases in between. CDR3 size: 14 residues. The CDR3 region is CASSHRTTEGELFF. The CDR3 region has the DNA TGTGCCAGCAGCCACCGGACAACAGAAGGGGAGCTGTTTTTT.

This clone has just one count. The chain uses TRBV24-1 and TRBJ2-7, with D possibly TRBD1 on 5 matching bases. Trimming pared 8 bases from V and 0 bases from J, leaving 25 bases between. The CDR3 loop spans 18 amino acids. Germline-derived CDR1 and CDR2 are KGHDR and SFDVKD. The CDR3 is CATIGAGPYFKSSYEQYV. The CDR3 nucleotides are TGTGCCACCATTGGGGCAGGACCTTACTTCAAGAGCTCCTACGAGCAGTACGTC.

The chain uses TRBV5-8 and TRBJ2-5, with 7 bases fitting TRBD2. Germline V CDR1 and CDR2: SGHTS, YDEGEE. This CDR3 is built from 14 residues. V was pared by 0 bases and J by 4 bases, with 3 bases of the junction left unmatched. The CDR3 loop is CASSLGLASETQYF. CDR3 nucleotide sequence: TGTGCCAGCAGCTTGGGACTAGCCTCAGAGACCCAGTACTTC.

V gene TRBV7-8 combines with J gene TRBJ2-7; weak D call: TRBD1 (5 bases). The germline CDR1 and CDR2 sequences are SGHVS and FQNEAQ. V shed 5 bases and J shed 2 bases, with 10 bases lying between them. This CDR3 comprises 13 residues. CDR3 DNA: TGTGCCAGCAGCCCTGACAGACCCTACGAGCAGTACGTC. Protein: CASSPDRPYEQYV.

On this clone itself: The sample carries other DNA sequences with the same CDR3. The chain is built from TRBV18 and TRBJ1-5; D gene ambiguous. Germline CDR1 is KGHSH and CDR2 is LQKENI. V was clipped by 3 bases and J by 0 bases, with 6 bases between them. CDR3 size: 14 residues. The CDR3 DNA reads as TGTGCCAGCTCACCGCAACATAGCAATCAGCCCCAGCATTTT. This codes for CASSPQHSNQPQHF. Complete variable domain (other parts from reference TRBV18 and TRBJ1-5): NAGVMQNPRHLVRRRGQEARLRCSPMKGHSHVYWYRQLPEEGLKFMVYLQKENIIDESGMPKERFSAEFPKEGPSILRIQQVVRGDSAAYFCASSPQHSNQPQHFGDGTRLSIL.

The chain is built from TRBV19 and TRBJ1-5, with D possibly TRBD1 on 5 matching bases. Trimming took 5 bases from V and 6 from J, leaving 14 bases between them. This CDR3 region has 14 residues. Germline V gene data show CDR1 as LNHDA and CDR2 as SQIVND (reference sequence). CDR3: CASSSNGASQPQHF. For the CDR3, the DNA is TGTGCCAGTAGTTCGAATGGGGCCAGTCAGCCCCAGCATTTT.

This clone has only one observation. The V gene is TRBV7-9, the J gene TRBJ1-1, with 7 nucleotides matching TRBD1. Germline CDR1 and CDR2: SEHNR and FQNEAQ (reference sequence). The ends lost 4 bases at V and 3 bases at J; junction bases unmatched: 11. CDR3 size: 16 residues. The CDR3 spells CASSYINRGLHTEAFF. DNA of the CDR3: TGTGCCAGCAGCTATATAAACAGGGGTTTGCACACTGAAGCTTTCTTT.